Listed below are T cell receptor beta chains from one sample, sequenced in a study of CD8+CD57+ T cells in acquired aplastic anemia. MiXCR, applied by TCRdb to the reads, yields one record per CDR3 protein. The table lists about 470,000 distinct CDR3 sequences, around 33% of them singletons, with less than 0.85% in the top ten. Sequenced sample: sorted CD4+, CD8+, or CD8+CD57+ T cells (not recorded which) from PBMCs. Receptors originate from a human donor with aplastic anemia. CDR3s include the opening cysteine and the closing phenylalanine or tryptophan. Fields, in order: CDR3 length, V gene, J gene, D gene, clone size, CDR3 protein, CDR3 DNA. D genes are given only for firm matches. Clone size is given for some rows only: seen once, a few or many times, or a class if the clone is expanded.

length: 14
V: TRBV13
J: TRBJ1-2
D: TRBD1
size: many
CDR3: CASIQNRGNYGYTF
DNA: TGTGCCAGCATCCAAAACAGGGGCAACTATGGCTACACCTTC

length: 13
V: TRBV5-1
J: TRBJ2-7
D: .
size: many
CDR3: CASTFVEGGEQYF
DNA: TGCGCCAGCACCTTCGTAGAGGGAGGCGAGCAGTACTTC

length: 17
V: TRBV20-1
J: TRBJ1-5
D: TRBD1
size: few
CDR3: CSARDGTGVMGNQPQHF
DNA: TGCAGTGCTAGAGATGGGACAGGGGTTATGGGCAATCAGCCCCAGCATTTT

length: 15
V: TRBV2
J: TRBJ2-1
D: TRBD1
size: many
CDR3: CASNRDRGSYNEQFF
DNA: TGTGCCAGCAACCGGGACAGGGGCTCCTACAATGAGCAGTTCTTC

length: 15
V: TRBV5-5
J: TRBJ2-3
D: TRBD2
size: few
CDR3: CASSPTSGRVDTQYF
DNA: TGTGCCAGCAGCCCGACTAGCGGGAGGGTAGATACGCAGTATTTT

length: 14
V: TRBV10-3
J: TRBJ1-5
D: TRBD1
size: .
CDR3: CASSVSGGDQPQHF
DNA: TGTGCCAGCAGTGTATCAGGGGGCGATCAGCCCCAGCATTTT

length: 15
V: TRBV9
J: TRBJ1-3
D: TRBD1
size: .
CDR3: CASSARQGPGNTIYF
DNA: TGTGCCAGCAGCGCCCGACAGGGCCCTGGAAACACCATATATTTT

length: 14
V: TRBV12-5
J: TRBJ2-1
D: .
size: .
CDR3: CASGRGEWGNEQFF
DNA: TGTGCTAGTGGCAGGGGGGAGTGGGGCAATGAGCAGTTCTTC

length: 12
V: TRBV30
J: TRBJ1-2
D: .
size: many
CDR3: CAWSQRGSGYTF
DNA: TGTGCCTGGTCCCAACGGGGGAGTGGCTACACCTTC

length: 13
V: TRBV20-1
J: TRBJ1-2
D: .
size: many
CDR3: CSARDKQGDGYTF
DNA: TGCAGTGCTAGAGACAAACAGGGAGATGGCTACACCTTC

length: 15
V: TRBV11-2
J: TRBJ1-4
D: .
size: .
CDR3: CASSLAGTADEKLFF
DNA: TGTGCCAGCAGCTTAGCCGGGACCGCGGATGAAAAACTGTTTTTT

length: 16
V: TRBV10-3
J: TRBJ1-6
D: .
size: .
CDR3: CAISEDAGIINSPLHF
DNA: TGTGCCATCAGTGAAGATGCGGGGATAATTAATTCACCCCTCCACTTT

length: 15
V: TRBV18
J: TRBJ1-5
D: TRBD1
size: few
CDR3: CASSRGQGQTQPQHF
DNA: TGTGCCAGCTCACGCGGACAGGGACAGACTCAGCCCCAGCATTTT

length: 16
V: TRBV12-3/TRBV12-4
J: TRBJ2-3
D: TRBD2
size: .
CDR3: CASSPGLAASTDTQYF
DNA: TGTGCCAGCAGTCCAGGACTAGCAGCTAGCACAGATACGCAGTATTTT

length: 14
V: TRBV24-1
J: TRBJ1-5
D: .
size: .
CDR3: CATSEGAGMMAQHF
DNA: TGTGCCACCAGTGAGGGGGCAGGGATGATGGCCCAGCATTTT

length: 17
V: TRBV19
J: TRBJ1-2
D: .
size: many
CDR3: CASSDPGVGSHLYGYTF
DNA: TGTGCCAGTAGTGATCCAGGTGTGGGTTCACATTTGTATGGCTACACCTTC

length: 13
V: TRBV7-9
J: TRBJ1-6
D: .
size: .
CDR3: CASSPVSNSPLHF
DNA: TGTGCCAGCAGCCCCGTCAGTAATTCACCCCTCCACTTT

length: 15
V: TRBV4-3
J: TRBJ1-2
D: TRBD1
size: many
CDR3: CASSQANRGQGGYTF
DNA: TGCGCCAGCAGCCAAGCAAACAGGGGGCAAGGGGGCTACACCTTC

length: 13
V: TRBV6-5
J: TRBJ2-7
D: .
size: many
CDR3: CASRYRSSYEQYF
DNA: TGTGCCAGCAGATACAGGAGCTCCTACGAGCAGTACTTC

length: 13
V: TRBV7-9
J: TRBJ1-5
D: .
size: many
CDR3: CASSPSPNQPQHF
DNA: TGTGCCAGCAGTCCATCACCGAATCAGCCCCAGCATTTT

length: 15
V: TRBV20-1
J: TRBJ2-5
D: TRBD1
size: .
CDR3: CSATFGQGSQETQYF
DNA: TGCAGTGCTACCTTCGGACAGGGAAGCCAAGAGACCCAGTACTTC

length: 17
V: TRBV11-2
J: TRBJ2-2
D: TRBD1
size: .
CDR3: CASSLNFDRGGTGELFF
DNA: TGTGCCAGCAGCTTAAACTTCGACAGGGGAGGCACCGGGGAGCTGTTTTTT

length: 10
V: TRBV30
J: TRBJ1-1
D: .
size: .
CDR3: CAWVEVEAFF
DNA: TGTGCCTGGGTAGAGGTTGAAGCTTTCTTT

length: 13
V: TRBV2
J: TRBJ1-5
D: .
size: many
CDR3: CASRQGSDQPQHF
DNA: TGTGCCAGCAGACAGGGATCGGATCAGCCCCAGCATTTT

length: 12
V: TRBV29-1
J: TRBJ1-1
D: .
size: many
CDR3: CSVAWGKTEAFF
DNA: TGCAGCGTAGCTTGGGGGAAAACTGAAGCTTTCTTT

length: 13
V: TRBV2
J: TRBJ1-2
D: .
size: .
CDR3: CASPAGSFEGYTF
DNA: TGTGCCAGCCCGGCGGGGTCGTTCGAGGGCTACACCTTC

length: 15
V: TRBV15
J: TRBJ2-7
D: .
size: .
CDR3: CATSRGTCKAYEQYF
DNA: TGTGCCACCAGCAGGGGTACGTGTAAAGCCTACGAGCAGTACTTC

length: 13
V: TRBV29-1
J: TRBJ2-3
D: TRBD2
size: many
CDR3: CSVRGRHTDTQYF
DNA: TGCAGCGTTCGCGGGAGGCACACAGATACGCAGTATTTT

length: 15
V: TRBV19
J: TRBJ2-1
D: TRBD1
size: many
CDR3: CASSHDRGLSNEQFF
DNA: TGTGCCAGTAGCCACGACAGGGGGCTGTCCAATGAGCAGTTCTTC

length: 18
V: TRBV19
J: TRBJ2-1
D: TRBD2
size: .
CDR3: CASSIVLTSAAVYNEQFF
DNA: TGTGCCAGTAGTATCGTCCTCACTAGCGCGGCAGTCTACAATGAGCAGTTCTTC

length: 15
V: TRBV7-2
J: TRBJ2-2
D: .
size: few
CDR3: CASSPRAGNTGELFF
DNA: TGTGCCAGCAGCCCGAGGGCAGGGAACACCGGGGAGCTGTTTTTT

length: 14
V: TRBV7-2
J: TRBJ1-3
D: TRBD1
size: many
CDR3: CASSRDRSGNTIYF
DNA: TGTGCCAGCAGCCGGGACAGGTCTGGAAACACCATATATTTT

length: 17
V: TRBV18
J: TRBJ1-1
D: .
size: .
CDR3: CASSPLGGLASNTEAFF
DNA: TGTGCCAGCTCACCCCTGGGAGGGTTAGCGTCGAACACTGAAGCTTTCTTT

length: 13
V: TRBV7-3
J: TRBJ2-1
D: .
size: many
CDR3: CASSLFGPNEQFF
DNA: TGTGCCAGCAGCTTATTCGGTCCCAATGAGCAGTTCTTC

length: 15
V: TRBV6-1
J: TRBJ2-5
D: .
size: few
CDR3: CASSEVKGTQETQYF
DNA: TGTGCCAGCAGTGAAGTGAAAGGGACACAAGAGACCCAGTACTTC

length: 14
V: TRBV20-1
J: TRBJ2-1
D: TRBD2
size: .
CDR3: CSSVAGGPGFEQFF
DNA: TGCAGTTCCGTAGCGGGAGGGCCAGGGTTTGAGCAGTTCTTC

length: 15
V: TRBV5-1
J: TRBJ2-2
D: .
size: few
CDR3: CASSLRQSYTGELFF
DNA: TGCGCCAGCAGCTTGCGACAGTCCTACACCGGGGAGCTGTTTTTT

length: 12
V: TRBV20-1
J: TRBJ2-1
D: .
size: .
CDR3: CGADRRNNEQFF
DNA: TGCGGTGCTGACCGCCGCAACAATGAGCAGTTCTTC

length: 16
V: TRBV20-1
J: TRBJ2-7
D: .
size: many
CDR3: CSARDDRADRRGEQYF
DNA: TGCAGTGCTAGAGATGATAGGGCAGACCGAAGAGGGGAGCAGTACTTC